The entry below describes one T cell receptor (beta chain). Its specificity is unknown. Sequencing used immunoSEQ multiplex PCR; TCRdb keeps in-frame clones, though not all of them. The sample has fewer than 400,000 clones, less than 90% seen once. Treatment of the sample: over 15 received Ad26.COV2.S at low or high dose, single or two shots; 5 received placebo; per-sample allocation not given. Each sample was drawn 63 days after the first injection (of vaccine or placebo). This record comes from a study of Ad26.COV2.S vaccination and SARS-CoV-2 variants. Looking at the study overall: Intramuscular Ad26.COV2.S doses were given once or twice, 56 days apart. General observations from the study: Researchers reported similar non-spike TCR breadth in vaccine and placebo recipients. In vaccinated individuals, spike-specific CD8+ and CD4+ T cell responses reportedly displayed substantial breadth.

Germline-derived CDR1 and CDR2 are LNHDA and SQIVND (reference sequence). V was pared by 3 bases and J by 2 bases, with 17 bases between. The CDR3 runs to 16 residues. The rearrangement uses TRBV19 and TRBJ2-7, with D hard to call. Sample: peripheral blood, taken in a trial of Ad26.COV2.S vaccine versus placebo. The origin of this receptor is a person aged 18-65 years who received the Ad26.COV2.S COVID-19 vaccine or a placebo. CDR3 region: CASSMVQVIPTYEQYF. The CDR3 nucleotides read TGTGCCAGTAGTATGGTTCAGGTGATACCCACCTACGAGCAGTACTTC.